This T cell receptor beta chain was retrieved from a study of blood T cell repertoires in COVID-19. For the study at large: Sources were T cells, B-cell-depleted T cells, or PBMCs; the material itself was cDNA or gDNA.

Profiled with immunoSEQ multiplex PCR; TCRdb holds only in-frame clones, not every one. The profile covers roughly 200,000 clones, with approximately 85% appearing a single time and roughly 3.5% taken by the ten largest. V shed 6 bases and J 3 bases; nucleotides not matched to a gene: 8. CDR3 length: 15 amino acids. Germline loops: CDR1 LNHDA, CDR2 SQIVND (reference sequence). This clone came up once. This TCR derives from a man in his 60s with acute or convalescent COVID-19. Sequencing was carried out using peripheral blood. The rearrangement joins TRBV19 to TRBJ1-5; 7 nucleotides align to TRBD1. The CDR3 DNA reads TGTGCCAGTAGCAAAAGAACAGGGGACAATCAGCCCCAGCATTTT. It translates to CASSKRTGDNQPQHF.